The 11 T cell receptor beta chains given below trace back to one sample, sequenced in a study of T cell changes during pregnancy in multiple sclerosis (dated by TCRdb to between 2018 and 2021). Libraries were made using the immunoSEQ multiplex PCR assay. In TCRdb, the immuneACCESS table is reduced to in-frame sequences with V and J assigned. These tables do not hold every clone; where another copy was compared, an unresolved V gene accounts for under half, and the others remain unexplained. In this sample the table shows under 80,000 clones, roughly 92% of which occur a single time. The ten most abundant clones make up 3.7% of the sample. Material: peripheral blood, obtained after pregnancy. The receptor set was obtained from a female donor in good health, enrolled as a control in a pregnancy study.

The rearrangement joins TRBV7-2 to TRBJ2-3; D is unresolved. CDR3 length: 19 residues. Per germline, CDR1 SGHTA and CDR2 FQGNSA. Deletions cut 0 bases from V and 2 bases from J, with 21 bases between. The CDR3 region has the DNA TGTGCCAGCAGCTTAGCGCTAATGGGTTTTCGAGGAAACACAGATACGCAGTATTTT. Residues: CASSLALMGFRGNTDTQYF.

This clone was seen a single time. The CDR3 DNA reads TGTGCCAGCAGCCGAGAAGCGGGATCGGGGTACAATGAGCAGTTCTTC. Encoded protein: CASSREAGSGYNEQFF. This chain links TRBV4-2 with TRBJ2-1, with TRBD2 matching over 7 bases. Trimming took 4 bases from V and 4 from J; bases not matched to a gene: 10. Germline lookup yields CDR1 LGHNA and CDR2 YNFKEQ. CDR3 length: 16 residues.

The V call is TRBV4-1, the J call TRBJ2-2; a weak D match, TRBD2 (5 bases). V was trimmed by 6 bases and J by 5 bases, leaving 19 bases between them. The CDR3 is 16 residues long. The germline V gene has CDR1 MGHRA and CDR2 YSYEKL. The CDR3 DNA reads as TGCGCCAGCAGTCATTACACTAGAGGTCGGACCGGGGAGCTGTTTTTT. Its protein product is CASSHYTRGRTGELFF.

This chain connects TRBV9 to TRBJ2-1; D ambiguous. Germline V gene sequence: CDR1 SGDLS, CDR2 YYNGEE. There are 15 residues in the CDR3. Trimming shortened V by 1 base and J by 8 bases, and 16 bases separated the two germline ends. CDR3 DNA sequence: TGTGCCAGCAGCGTATCCGGCGCCCCAGCGCATGAGCAGTTCTTC. It is translated as CASSVSGAPAHEQFF.

The chain links TRBV19 to TRBJ1-2; D is ambiguous. V lost 3 bases, J lost 2 bases, and 4 bases lay in between. The CDR3 is 12 residues long. Germline loops: CDR1 LNHDA, CDR2 SQIVND (reference sequence). The CDR3 loop is CASSIANYGYTF. Here the CDR3 DNA reads TGTGCCAGTAGTATTGCGAACTATGGCTACACCTTC.

V and J are TRBV6-6 and TRBJ1-1; D uncertain. The germline V and J ends were trimmed by 8 bases and 3 bases, with 13 bases remaining between them. The V gene's germline CDR1 is MNHNY and CDR2 SVGAGI (reference sequence). The CDR3 consists of 13 residues. DNA for the CDR3: TGTGCCAGCCACGATGAGGTTTACACTGAAGCTTTCTTT. This translates into CASHDEVYTEAFF.

This rearrangement joins TRBV10-3 to TRBJ1-6; D gene ambiguous. Germline CDR1 ENHRY, CDR2 SYGVKD. The CDR3 totals 13 residues. Trimming stripped 4 bases from V and 9 bases from J, with 10 bases between. CDR3 DNA: TGTGCCATCAGTGTCGGGGTGAGTTCACCCCTCCACTTT. Amino acids: CAISVGVSSPLHF.

This clone is a singleton in its sample. The chain has TRBV30 and TRBJ1-6, with a weak D call TRBD1 (6 bases). The germline V and J ends were trimmed by 1 base and 7 bases, with 8 bases remaining between them. This CDR3 has 13 amino acids. CDR1 and CDR2 (germline): GTSNPN, SVGIG (reference sequence). DNA for the CDR3: TGTGCCTGGAGTGAGACAGGAAATTCACCCCTCCACTTT. Amino acid sequence: CAWSETGNSPLHF.

V and J are TRBV7-8 and TRBJ2-7; TRBD2 matches at 9 bases. The ends lost 5 bases at V and 2 bases at J; junction bases unmatched: 16. Germline assignment: CDR1 SGHVS and CDR2 FQNEAQ. The CDR3 runs to 18 residues. The CDR3 sequence: CASSPQPRGLAGTYEQYF. The CDR3 DNA sequence: TGTGCCAGCAGCCCGCAACCCCGCGGGCTAGCGGGAACCTACGAGCAGTACTTC.

With regard to this clone: It is unclear where the CDR3 begins or ends on the DNA, so no DNA is shown, and the CDR3 is as TCRdb lists it. The J gene is TRBJ1-4, the V gene TRBV6-6. From its first to its last residue, the CDR3 has 14 amino acids. The germline V gene has CDR1 MNHNY and CDR2 SVGAGI (reference sequence). The CDR3 sequence: CARFLGGEAKNCFF.

V gene TRBV28 combines with J gene TRBJ2-7; 10 positions agree with TRBD1. The trim removed 5 bases at V and 2 bases at J, leaving 9 bases unmatched. The CDR3 consists of 16 residues. The germline V gene has CDR1 MDHEN and CDR2 SYDVKM. DNA of the CDR3: TGTGCCAGCAGTCCCCTGGGACAGGGGCGCACCTACGAGCAGTACTTC. It specifies CASSPLGQGRTYEQYF.